These 22 T cell receptor beta chains came from one sample sequenced in a study of cytomegalovirus exposure and HLA in healthy donors. PCR used 60 Vbeta primers and 13 Jbeta primers. This table comes from immunoSEQ multiplex PCR, and its TCRdb copy is limited to in-frame clones, with some not included. The sample consists of 110,000 to 150,000 clones, around four fifths of them appearing once. Sequences were obtained from PBMCs. These receptors all stem from a male donor in good health and CMV-seronegative.

The V and J genes are TRBV19 and TRBJ2-7, with 11 bases that match TRBD2. The CDR3 runs to 13 residues. V gave up 5 bases and J gave up 10 bases; unmatched junction bases: 7. Germline CDR1 is LNHDA and CDR2 is SQIVND (reference sequence). In nucleotides, the CDR3 is TGTGCCAGTAGTGACAGACTAGCGGGAAACCAGTACTTC. Protein product: CASSDRLAGNQYF.

The V gene is TRBV19, the J gene TRBJ2-5; 11 bases agree with TRBD1. The CDR3 covers 17 residues. Germline values: CDR1 LNHDA, CDR2 SQIVND (reference sequence). Germline trimming cut 1 base from V and 3 bases from J; bases unmatched to any gene: 7. Written as DNA, the CDR3 is TGTGCCAGTAGTATAGTGAGGGACAGGGGGGAAGAAGAGACCCAGTACTTC. Encoded protein: CASSIVRDRGEEETQYF.

This clone has only a few counts. The genes are TRBV15 and TRBJ2-1, with D unresolved. Trimming took 0 bases from V and 4 from J, leaving 13 bases between them. The CDR3 extends over 16 amino acids. CDR1 and CDR2 (germline): LNHNV, YYDKDF (reference sequence). The CDR3 DNA sequence: TGTGCCACCAGCAGAGAAAACAGAACACGTTACAATGAGCAGTTCTTC. Amino acids: CATSRENRTRYNEQFF.

The V and J genes are TRBV11-2 and TRBJ2-6; 7 nucleotides line up with TRBD2. The CDR3 sequence is 17 residues long. In germline, CDR1 is SGHAT, CDR2 FQNNGV. The V gene end was trimmed by 3 bases and the J gene end by 1 base; junction bases not matched to a gene: 6. CDR3 sequence reads: CASSLREGRSGANVLTF. As DNA, the CDR3 is TGTGCCAGCAGCTTGAGGGAGGGGAGATCTGGGGCCAACGTCCTGACTTTC.

The chain recombines TRBV4-1 with TRBJ2-5; 11 bases line up with TRBD2. The CDR3 length is 16 residues. The ends lost 1 base at V and 5 bases at J; junction bases unmatched: 6. Germline CDR1 is MGHRA and CDR2 is YSYEKL. CDR3 amino acids: CASSQALAGGGETQYF. The CDR3 DNA follows: TGCGCCAGCAGCCAAGCCCTAGCGGGGGGCGGGGAGACCCAGTACTTC.

V gene TRBV12-5 combines with J gene TRBJ1-1; 7 bases match TRBD1. Germline loops: CDR1 LGHNT, CDR2 FRNRAP. This CDR3 comprises 13 residues. The V and J ends lost 7 bases and 7 bases, in that order; junction bases with no gene match: 9. In DNA, the CDR3 is TGTGCTAGTGCCACTTCCCGGGACAGTGAAGCTTTCTTT. Translated, it gives CASATSRDSEAFF.

The chain carries TRBV27 and TRBJ2-3; D is unresolved. The CDR3 loop spans 16 amino acids. Germline V gene data show CDR1 as MNHEY and CDR2 as SMNVEV (reference sequence). V was pared by 6 bases and J by 0 bases, with 16 bases between. The CDR3: CASSPYTSPSTDTQYF. The CDR3 region has the DNA TGTGCCAGCAGCCCTTACACCTCTCCTAGCACAGATACGCAGTATTTT.

The chain uses TRBV5-4 and TRBJ2-7; no clear D. Germline assignment: CDR1 SGHNT and CDR2 YYREEE (reference sequence). The CDR3 has 16 residues. The V end was cut by 4 bases, the J end by 4 bases, with 21 bases between. CDR3 residues: CASSTRDAGTSYEQYF. CDR3 nucleotides: TGTGCCAGCAGCACCCGAGACGCAGGAACTTCATACGAGCAGTACTTC.

This clone was observed a handful of times. The chain uses TRBV6-1 and TRBJ2-7; 10 bases map to TRBD1. The germline gives CDR1 MNHNS, CDR2 SASEGT. Trimming cost V 2 bases and J 5 bases; bases outside gene matches: 3. This CDR3 has 14 residues. In DNA, the CDR3 is TGTGCCAGCAGTGAAAGCGGGACAGGGGACGAGCAGTACTTC. It codes for CASSESGTGDEQYF.

This chain links TRBV7-9 with TRBJ1-1; 8 bases match TRBD1. V lost 5 bases to trimming and J lost 6 bases; unmatched junction nucleotides: 8. The CDR3 loop spans 14 amino acids. The germline CDR1 and CDR2 sequences are SEHNR and FQNEAQ (reference sequence). CDR3 sequence (DNA): TGTGCCAGCAGCCCGGACAGGGCGATGGCTGAAGCTTTCTTT. This encodes CASSPDRAMAEAFF.

The chain uses TRBV19 and TRBJ1-1, with TRBD1 as a possible D gene (6 bases). V dropped 3 bases and J dropped 4 bases, with 18 bases sitting between them. The CDR3 loop spans 16 amino acids. Looked up from germline, CDR1 is LNHDA and CDR2 is SQIVND (reference sequence). CDR3 region: CASSMNGGSVGTEAFF. DNA of the CDR3: TGTGCCAGTAGTATGAATGGGGGCTCAGTCGGCACTGAAGCTTTCTTT.

The J gene is TRBJ2-1, the V gene TRBV27; 7 bases align to TRBD1. Trimming cost V 8 bases and J 3 bases; bases outside gene matches: 10. The CDR3 runs 15 residues. Germline-derived CDR1 and CDR2 are MNHEY and SMNVEV (reference sequence). CDR3 sequence (DNA): TGTGCCAGCCGGATCCAGGGGGTTAGCTACAATGAGCAGTTCTTC. Translating gives CASRIQGVSYNEQFF.

V and J are TRBV5-1 and TRBJ2-1; TRBD2 aligns across 14 bases. The trim removed 3 bases at V and 8 bases at J, leaving 1 base unmatched. Germline-derived CDR1 and CDR2 are SGHRS and YFSETQ. The CDR3 covers 14 residues. CDR3 DNA: TGCGCCAGCAGCTGGGGACTAGCGGGAGATGAGCAGTTCTTC. This encodes CASSWGLAGDEQFF.

The genes are TRBV2 and TRBJ2-7; TRBD1 is a possible D gene (5 bases). The CDR3 contains 16 residues. Per germline, CDR1 SNHLY and CDR2 FYNNEI. V lost 0 bases and J 1 base, leaving 13 bases between the germline ends. CDR3 in DNA: TGTGCCAGCAGTGAAGCGGGTGGGGCTGCTTCCTACGAGCAGTACTTC. Residues: CASSEAGGAASYEQYF.

The chain uses TRBV6-4 and TRBJ2-7, with 9 bases aligning to TRBD2. V was clipped by 4 bases and J by 10 bases; unmatched bases: 8. The V gene's germline CDR1 is MRHNA and CDR2 SNTAGT. The CDR3 has 13 amino acids. This chain's CDR3 is CASSGQAGGGQYF. DNA for the CDR3: TGTGCCAGCAGTGGCCAAGCGGGGGGCGGACAGTACTTC.

This clone was detected only once. CDR3 DNA: TGCGCCAGCACCCCCGGGACAGCTGGGGCCAACGTCCTGACTTTC. Its translation: CASTPGTAGANVLTF. This chain connects TRBV4-3 to TRBJ2-6; 7 nucleotides align to TRBD1. CDR3 length: 15 residues. V was clipped by 7 bases and J by 2 bases; unmatched bases: 5. Germline values: CDR1 LGHNA, CDR2 YSLEER.

This sequence joins TRBV28 and TRBJ2-7; 8 nucleotides line up with TRBD2. The V segment lost 2 bases and the J segment 1 base; nucleotides outside the gene matches: 7. The CDR3 covers 16 residues. Germline CDR1 is MDHEN and CDR2 is SYDVKM. The CDR3 here is CASSLVVTSGSYEQYF. The CDR3 DNA is TGTGCCAGCAGTTTAGTCGTCACTAGCGGATCCTACGAGCAGTACTTC.

The chain combines TRBV9 with TRBJ2-1; 14 bases align to TRBD2. J lost 8 bases, V lost 1 base, and 8 bases had no gene match. Germline V gene lookup returns CDR1 SGDLS and CDR2 YYNGEE. This CDR3 spans 17 amino acids. CDR3 residues: CASSVSGLAGEIYEQFF. Here the CDR3 DNA reads TGTGCCAGCAGCGTATCGGGACTAGCGGGAGAAATCTATGAGCAGTTCTTC.

This sequence joins TRBV14 and TRBJ1-4; 9 bases are a match to TRBD1. The CDR3 covers 17 residues. Germline trimming cut 0 bases from V and 7 bases from J; bases unmatched to any gene: 9. The germline gives CDR1 SGHDN, CDR2 FVKESK. The CDR3 DNA sequence: TGTGCCAGCAGCCAAGATCGGATGGGACAGGGTCGTGAAAAACTGTTTTTT. As protein: CASSQDRMGQGREKLFF.

In DNA, the CDR3 is TGTGCCAGCAGCTTAGAAACAGGGAATGGCTACACCTTC. Residues: CASSLETGNGYTF. The chain is built from TRBV7-9 and TRBJ1-2, with D perhaps TRBD1 (6 bases). CDR3 size: 13 residues. V was clipped by 1 base and J by 6 bases, with 9 bases between them. Germline V gene lookup returns CDR1 SEHNR and CDR2 FQNEAQ (reference sequence).

The chain uses TRBV9 and TRBJ2-7; 8 bases align to TRBD1. The V segment lost 3 bases and the J segment 0 bases; nucleotides outside the gene matches: 14. CDR1 is SGDLS and CDR2 is YYNGEE in the germline V gene. The length of the CDR3 is 18 residues. Written as DNA, the CDR3 is TGTGCCAGCAGCGGAGAATTCAGGACAGGGAAGAACTCCTACGAGCAGTACTTC. Translating it yields CASSGEFRTGKNSYEQYF.

The gene calls are TRBV7-8 and TRBJ1-1, with D possibly TRBD1 on 6 matching bases. Trimming took off 5 bases at V and 3 bases at J, with 25 bases between the two ends. CDR3 length: 18 residues. From germline, CDR1 is SGHVS and CDR2 FQNEAQ. The CDR3 region is CASSPAQERGFGHTEAFF. The CDR3 DNA reads TGTGCCAGCAGCCCTGCGCAGGAAAGGGGGTTTGGGCACACTGAAGCTTTCTTT.